This T cell receptor beta chain originates from a study of chronic HIV infection and antiretroviral therapy. CDR1 MGHRA and CDR2 YSYEKL come from the germline V gene. V lost 5 bases and J 2 bases, leaving 9 bases between the germline ends. The CDR3 contains 13 residues. In TCRdb, the 5' RACE reads were re-called with MiXCR into one record per CDR3 protein. Of under 55,000 distinct CDR3 sequences listed, roughly 19% are singletons. Sequences were obtained from peripheral blood. This receptor was identified in an adult who had HIV and had not received antiretroviral therapy, or was an uninfected healthy control (not recorded which). The chain carries TRBV4-1 and TRBJ1-1, with D perhaps matching TRBD1 (6 bases). The CDR3, as DNA: TGCGCCAGCAGCATCAGGGGTAACACTGAAGCTTTCTTT. Its protein product is CASSIRGNTEAFF.